A single sample gave rise to the 9 T cell receptor beta chains below, sequenced in a study of CD8 T cells in Susac syndrome. Random hexamers served to reverse transcribe about 0.45 to 1 ug RNA. One entry per CDR3 protein, called by TCRdb with MiXCR from the immunoSEQ multiplex PCR reads. There are tens of thousands of distinct CDR3 sequences in the sample; 90% to 95% occur only once, and 0.4% to 0.65% lies in the top ten. What was sequenced was CD8+ T cells from PBMCs. The source is a human donor with multiple sclerosis.

The rearrangement links TRBV3-1 to TRBJ2-5; D not resolved. V was trimmed by 0 bases and J by 4 bases, leaving 9 bases between them. This CDR3 is built from 14 residues. Germline V gene sequence: CDR1 LGHDT, CDR2 YNNKEL (reference sequence). CDR3 bases: TGTGCCAGCAGCCAAGAGCGGTGGGTAGAGACCCAGTACTTC. Translating gives CASSQERWVETQYF.

The CDR3 nucleotides read TGTGCCAGCAGCCTTCAGCCAGGCAACGAGCAGTACTTC. Translating it yields CASSLQPGNEQYF. The J gene is TRBJ2-7, the V gene TRBV7-2; D ambiguous. Germline V lookup: CDR1 SGHTA, CDR2 FQGNSA. The CDR3 is 13 residues long. Between the trimmed V and J ends, which lost 5 bases and 5 bases, there was a span of 13 bases.

CDR3 amino acids: CASRRGLEAFF. The CDR3 region has the DNA TGCGCCAGCAGGAGGGGGCTTGAAGCTTTCTTT. The chain has TRBV4-3 and TRBJ1-1; TRBD1 matches at 7 bases. The J segment lost 7 bases and the V segment lost 6 bases, leaving 2 bases of the junction unmatched. Looked up from germline, CDR1 is LGHNA and CDR2 is YSLEER. This CDR3 is built from 11 residues.

The chain employs TRBV27 and TRBJ2-7, with 7 bases matching TRBD1. The V gene end was trimmed by 5 bases and the J gene end by 7 bases; junction bases not matched to a gene: 14. Per the germline V gene, CDR1 is MNHEY and CDR2 is SMNVEV (reference sequence). This CDR3 spans 15 amino acids. This CDR3 is CASSIARDRYPEQYF. The CDR3 DNA reads TGTGCCAGCAGTATTGCCCGGGACAGATACCCAGAGCAGTACTTC.

The V and J genes are TRBV3-1 and TRBJ2-1; D may be TRBD1 (5 bases). The CDR3 covers 14 residues. Per germline, CDR1 LGHDT and CDR2 YNNKEL (reference sequence). The V end lost 0 bases, the J end lost 5 bases, and 8 bases lay between the germline ends. CDR3 in amino acids: CASSQEATDNEQFF. The CDR3 DNA sequence: TGTGCCAGCAGCCAAGAAGCGACAGACAATGAGCAGTTCTTC.

The chain uses TRBV4-3 and TRBJ1-1; tentative D call: TRBD1 (5 bases). The V and J ends lost 0 bases and 5 bases respectively, with 13 bases between them. Germline V lookup: CDR1 LGHNA, CDR2 YSLEER. The CDR3 is 15 amino acids. This CDR3 is CASSQDWAGKTEAFF. The DNA for the CDR3 is TGCGCCAGCAGCCAAGATTGGGCAGGGAAAACTGAAGCTTTCTTT.

This clonotype came up once. The chain couples TRBV4-1 to TRBJ1-3; D is ambiguous. V lost 2 bases and J 0 bases, leaving 8 bases between the germline ends. Germline CDR1 is MGHRA and CDR2 is YSYEKL. The CDR3 covers 15 residues. CDR3 protein: CASSQPRSSGNTIYF. DNA of the CDR3: TGCGCCAGCAGCCAACCCAGGAGCTCTGGAAACACCATATATTTT.

The genes are TRBV4-1 and TRBJ2-7, with D hard to call. V lost 3 bases, J lost 4 bases, and 10 bases lay in between. The CDR3 covers 13 residues. Per germline, CDR1 MGHRA and CDR2 YSYEKL. The chain's CDR3 is CASSQTISYEQYF. CDR3 DNA sequence: TGCGCCAGCAGCCAGACCATTAGTTACGAGCAGTACTTC.

The chain employs TRBV10-3 and TRBJ1-1, with unresolved D. Germline-derived CDR1 and CDR2 are ENHRY and SYGVKD. The CDR3 has 11 residues. V shed 10 bases and J shed 2 bases, with 8 bases lying between them. In nucleotides, the CDR3 is TGTGCCACCGGGAGTAACACTGAAGCTTTCTTT. Protein: CATGSNTEAFF.